This TCR beta chain was recovered during a study of technical replicates of blood from a handful of donors. The CDR3 consists of 16 residues. V dropped 1 base and J dropped 0 bases, with 10 bases sitting between them. Germline values: CDR1 MGHRA, CDR2 YSYEKL. Sequencing used immunoSEQ multiplex PCR; TCRdb keeps in-frame clones, though not all of them. Of 90,000 to 100,000 clones in the sample, roughly 94% were seen once. The V call is TRBV4-1, the J call TRBJ1-3; D not resolved. Source material: T cells isolated from PBMCs. The sequence was obtained from a human donor in good health. CDR3 in amino acids: CASSQGAVSSGNTIYF. For the CDR3, the DNA is TGCGCCAGCAGCCAAGGAGCGGTGAGCTCTGGAAACACCATATATTTT.